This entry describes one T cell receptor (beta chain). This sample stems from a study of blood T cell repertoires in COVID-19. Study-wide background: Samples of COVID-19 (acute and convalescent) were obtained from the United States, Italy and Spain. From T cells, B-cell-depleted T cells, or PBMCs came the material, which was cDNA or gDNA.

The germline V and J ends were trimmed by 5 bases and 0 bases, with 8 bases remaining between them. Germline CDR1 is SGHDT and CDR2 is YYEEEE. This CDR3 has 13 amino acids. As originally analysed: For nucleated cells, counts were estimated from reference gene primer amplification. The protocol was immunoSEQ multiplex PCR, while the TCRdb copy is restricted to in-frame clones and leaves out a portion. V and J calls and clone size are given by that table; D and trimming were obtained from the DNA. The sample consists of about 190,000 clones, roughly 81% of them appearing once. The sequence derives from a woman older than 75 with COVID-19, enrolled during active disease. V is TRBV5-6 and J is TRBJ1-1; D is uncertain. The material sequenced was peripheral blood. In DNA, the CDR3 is TGTGCCAGCAGAACTGTTCTGAACACTGAAGCTTTCTTT. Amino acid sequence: CASRTVLNTEAFF.